This TCR beta chain is drawn from a study of shared clonotypes between healthy human individuals. The junction had 4 bases not matched to a gene; V was cut back by 5 bases and J by 8 bases. Germline loops: CDR1 LNHDA, CDR2 SQIVND (reference sequence). CDR3 length: 14 amino acids. HIV-negative, healthy adults without recent acute infections or vaccinations were the donors. General observations from the study: Researchers sampled blood only, noting tissue repertoires likely differ. Incomplete sequencing of sorted subsets was indicated by rarefaction despite large depth. Few donors restricted represented genetic and exposure-history diversity.

TCRdb keeps only in-frame clones here, not all; method: immunoSEQ multiplex PCR. The data contain some 1,400,000 clones, roughly 96% of them singletons. As regards this clone: The antigen is undetermined.

This receptor was taken from a man between 25 and 39 years old in good health. The sequenced material came from naive CD4+ T cells sorted from blood. Specified subset: CD45RA+ positively selected. The rearrangement joins TRBV19 to TRBJ2-1; 12 bases are a match to TRBD2. The CDR3 region has the DNA TGTGCCAGTAGTCAGAGGACTAGCGGGGATGAGCAGTTCTTC. Translation: CASSQRTSGDEQFF.